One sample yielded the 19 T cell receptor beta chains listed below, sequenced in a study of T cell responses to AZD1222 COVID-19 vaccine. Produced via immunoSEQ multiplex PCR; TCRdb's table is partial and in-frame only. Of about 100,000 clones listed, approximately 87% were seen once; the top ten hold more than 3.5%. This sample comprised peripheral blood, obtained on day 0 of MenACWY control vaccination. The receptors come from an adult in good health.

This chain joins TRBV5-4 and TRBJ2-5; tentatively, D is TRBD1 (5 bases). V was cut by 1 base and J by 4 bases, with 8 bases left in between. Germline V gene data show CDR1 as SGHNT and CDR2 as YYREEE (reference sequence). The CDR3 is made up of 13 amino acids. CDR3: CASSLRRAETQYF. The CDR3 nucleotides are TGTGCCAGCAGCTTGCGCAGGGCAGAGACCCAGTACTTC.

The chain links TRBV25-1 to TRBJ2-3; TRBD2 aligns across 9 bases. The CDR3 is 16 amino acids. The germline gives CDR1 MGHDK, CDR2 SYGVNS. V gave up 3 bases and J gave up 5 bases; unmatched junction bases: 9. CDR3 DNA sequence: TGTGCCAGCAGTGAGTCGGTAGCGGGAGAGATAGATACGCAGTATTTT. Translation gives CASSESVAGEIDTQYF.

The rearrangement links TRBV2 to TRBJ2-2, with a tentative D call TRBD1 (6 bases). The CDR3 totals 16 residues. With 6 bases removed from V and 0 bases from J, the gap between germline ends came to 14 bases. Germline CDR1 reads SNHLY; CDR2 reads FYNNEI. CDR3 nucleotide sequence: TGTGCCAGCAGCCTCGACAGGCCCTCGAACACCGGGGAGCTGTTTTTT. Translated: CASSLDRPSNTGELFF.

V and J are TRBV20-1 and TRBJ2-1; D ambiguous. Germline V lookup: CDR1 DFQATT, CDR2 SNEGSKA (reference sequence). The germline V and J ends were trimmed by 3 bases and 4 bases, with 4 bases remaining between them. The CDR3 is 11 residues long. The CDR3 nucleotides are TGCAGTGCTAGGCAATACAATGAGCAGTTCTTC. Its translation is CSARQYNEQFF.

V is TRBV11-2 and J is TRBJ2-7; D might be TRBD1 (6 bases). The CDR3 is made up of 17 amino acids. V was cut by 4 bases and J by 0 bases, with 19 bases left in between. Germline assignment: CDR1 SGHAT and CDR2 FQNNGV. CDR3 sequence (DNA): TGTGCCAGCAGCTCTGTGAGAACAGGGAGAGGCTCCTACGAGCAGTACTTC. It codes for CASSSVRTGRGSYEQYF.

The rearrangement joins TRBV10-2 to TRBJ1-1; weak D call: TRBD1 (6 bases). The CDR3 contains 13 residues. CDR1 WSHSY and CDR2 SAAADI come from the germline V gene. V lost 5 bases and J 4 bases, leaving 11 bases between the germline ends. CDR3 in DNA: TGCGCCAGCAGTCAGGGGCCTGCCACTGAAGCTTTCTTT. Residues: CASSQGPATEAFF.

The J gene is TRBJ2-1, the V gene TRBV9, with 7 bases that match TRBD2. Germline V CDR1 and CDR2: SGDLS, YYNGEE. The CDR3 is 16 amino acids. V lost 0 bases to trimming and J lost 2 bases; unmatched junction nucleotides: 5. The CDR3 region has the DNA TGTGCCAGCAGCGTAGGCCAGGGAGGGGCCTACAATGAGCAGTTCTTC. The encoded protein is CASSVGQGGAYNEQFF.

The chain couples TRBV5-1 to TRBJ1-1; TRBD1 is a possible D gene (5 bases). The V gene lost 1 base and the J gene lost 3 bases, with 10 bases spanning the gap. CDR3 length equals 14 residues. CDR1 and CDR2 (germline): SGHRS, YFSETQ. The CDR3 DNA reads TGCGCCAGCAGCTTGTCGGTAGGGGACACTGAAGCTTTCTTT. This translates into CASSLSVGDTEAFF.

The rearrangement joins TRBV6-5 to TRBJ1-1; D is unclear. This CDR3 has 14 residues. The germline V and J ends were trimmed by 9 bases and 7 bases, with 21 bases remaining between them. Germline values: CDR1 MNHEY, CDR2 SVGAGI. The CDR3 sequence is CASIGGSGRIEAFF. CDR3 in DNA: TGTGCCAGTATTGGTGGGAGCGGCCGTATTGAAGCTTTCTTT.

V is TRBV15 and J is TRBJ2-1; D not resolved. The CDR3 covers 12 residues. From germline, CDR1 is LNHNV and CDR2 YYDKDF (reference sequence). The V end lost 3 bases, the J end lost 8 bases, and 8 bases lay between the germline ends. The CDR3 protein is CATSSQKDEQFF. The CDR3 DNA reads TGTGCCACCAGCAGTCAGAAAGATGAGCAGTTCTTC.

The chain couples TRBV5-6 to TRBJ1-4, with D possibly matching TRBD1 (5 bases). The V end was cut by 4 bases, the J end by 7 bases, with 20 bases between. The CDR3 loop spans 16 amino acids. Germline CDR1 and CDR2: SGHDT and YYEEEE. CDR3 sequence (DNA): TGTGCCAGCAGCCCGACTTGGGGGGGTATAAGTGAAAAACTGTTTTTT. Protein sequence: CASSPTWGGISEKLFF.

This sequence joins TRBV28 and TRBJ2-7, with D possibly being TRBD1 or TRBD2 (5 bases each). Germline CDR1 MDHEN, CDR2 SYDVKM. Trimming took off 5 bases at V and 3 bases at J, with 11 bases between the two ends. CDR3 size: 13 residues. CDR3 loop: CASSMRGLYEQYF. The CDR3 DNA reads TGTGCCAGCAGTATGAGGGGTCTCTACGAGCAGTACTTC.

The CDR3 sequence is CAISETGAEQYF. DNA for the CDR3: TGTGCCATCAGTGAGACAGGGGCCGAGCAGTACTTC. This chain connects TRBV10-3 to TRBJ2-7, with 7 nucleotides matching TRBD1. This CDR3 has 12 residues. The V and J ends lost 2 bases and 6 bases, in that order; junction bases with no gene match: 1. The germline gives CDR1 ENHRY, CDR2 SYGVKD.

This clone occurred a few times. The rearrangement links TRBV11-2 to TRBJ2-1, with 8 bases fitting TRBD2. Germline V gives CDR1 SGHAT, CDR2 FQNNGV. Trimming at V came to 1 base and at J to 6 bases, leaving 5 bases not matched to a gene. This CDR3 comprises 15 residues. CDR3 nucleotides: TGTGCCAGCAGCTTAGGAAGCGGGAGTGTCAATGAGCAGTTCTTC. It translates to CASSLGSGSVNEQFF.

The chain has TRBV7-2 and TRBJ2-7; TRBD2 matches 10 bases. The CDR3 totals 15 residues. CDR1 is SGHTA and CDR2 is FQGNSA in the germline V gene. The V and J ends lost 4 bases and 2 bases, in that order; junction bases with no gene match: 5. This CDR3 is CASSYLAGGPYEQYF. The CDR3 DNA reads TGTGCCAGCAGCTACTTAGCGGGAGGACCCTACGAGCAGTACTTC.

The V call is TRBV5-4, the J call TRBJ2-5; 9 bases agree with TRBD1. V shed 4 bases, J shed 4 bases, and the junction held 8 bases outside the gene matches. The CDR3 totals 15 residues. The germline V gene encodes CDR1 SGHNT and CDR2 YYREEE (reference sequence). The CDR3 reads CASSRRDREGETQYF. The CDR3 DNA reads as TGTGCCAGCAGCCGCCGGGACAGGGAAGGAGAGACCCAGTACTTC.

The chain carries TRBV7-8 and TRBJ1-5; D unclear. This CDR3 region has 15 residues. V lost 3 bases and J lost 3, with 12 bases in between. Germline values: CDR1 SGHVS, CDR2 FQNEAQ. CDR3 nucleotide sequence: TGTGCCAGCAGCTTGTTCCGAGCGGTCAATCAGCCCCAGCATTTT. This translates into CASSLFRAVNQPQHF.

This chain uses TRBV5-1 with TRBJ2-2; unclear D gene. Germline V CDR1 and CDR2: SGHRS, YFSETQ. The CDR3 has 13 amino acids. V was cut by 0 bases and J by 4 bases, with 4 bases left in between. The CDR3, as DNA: TGCGCCAGCAGCTTGGCCGGCACCGGGGAGCTGTTTTTT. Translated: CASSLAGTGELFF.

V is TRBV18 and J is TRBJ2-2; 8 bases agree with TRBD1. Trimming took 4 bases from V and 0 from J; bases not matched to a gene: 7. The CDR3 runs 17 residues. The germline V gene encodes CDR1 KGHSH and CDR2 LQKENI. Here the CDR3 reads CASSREGQDANTGELFF. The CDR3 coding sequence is TGTGCCAGCTCACGAGAGGGACAGGATGCGAACACCGGGGAGCTGTTTTTT. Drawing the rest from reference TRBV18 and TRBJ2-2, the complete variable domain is NAGVMQNPRHLVRRRGQEARLRCSPMKGHSHVYWYRQLPEEGLKFMVYLQKENIIDESGMPKERFSAEFPKEGPSILRIQQVVRGDSAAYFCASSREGQDANTGELFFGEGSRLTVL.